This entry concerns a single T cell receptor beta chain. The antigen this receptor binds is unknown. Base quality data are lacking; no much larger clone is found one base away. CDR1 and CDR2, looked up from the germline V gene, are ENHRY and SYGVKD. Germline trimming: 3 bases from V, 1 base from J; junction bases outside gene matches: 7. The CDR3 runs 16 amino acids, cysteine and phenylalanine included. Just CDR3 DNA is preserved here, 48 bases in frame from base 1. Participants in the prospective study were aged about 18 to 95 years, lived in under 30 United States geographic areas, and enrolled through a virtual design. To assign participants to cohorts, the prospective study relied on clinical history that participants themselves reported in a screening survey and a study questionnaire. Recovered participants in ImmuneRACE Cohort 3 were defined as having two consecutive negative NP/OP PCR tests, clearance from a healthcare professional, or resolution of symptoms. In the prospective study, whole blood, serum and a nasopharyngeal or oropharyngeal swab were collected from each participant by mobile phlebotomists. Over a roughly two-month period, participants in the prospective study had the option of providing additional blood draws and questionnaires. Before DNA extraction, blood samples from the prospective study were shipped at room temperature or frozen.

This specimen comes from a study of blood T cell repertoires in COVID-19 (TCRdb year 2020). Notes on the research overall: Collaborator samples came from the United States, Italy and Spain and covered acute and convalescent phases of COVID-19. The prospective study material was composed of cDNA or gDNA derived from T cells, B-cell-depleted T cells, or PBMCs. The dataset comprised deeply sampled blood TCRbeta repertoires from subjects exposed to, actively infected with, or recovered from COVID-19. The repertoires were released in a freely available public database meant as a resource for research on the immune response to SARS-CoV-2. The samples were drawn from two sources: the first 160 participants of the ongoing ImmuneRACE study, and over 950 subjects contributed by 6 global collaborators. Sample metadata almost always included a de-identified subject ID, COVID-19 status, age in years and sex. Where available, HLA class I and class II types were taken from metadata supplied by the sample provider and were not determined by assay-based typing.

The immunoSEQ Assay, a bias-controlled multiplex PCR, was used to amplify TCRbeta CDR3 regions from genomic DNA. The authors' pipeline ran thus. The number of nucleated cells in each sample was estimated from the amplification of reference gene primers within the assay. To quantify the absolute abundance of each unique TCRbeta CDR3 rearrangement, sequence reads were collapsed and filtered. For each sample, productive Simpson clonality was calculated as the square root of Simpson's diversity index over productive rearrangements. TCRdb carries this immuneACCESS record with in-frame sequences only. Its versions omit some clonotypes, under half of them owing to an unresolved V gene in the studies checked, with the rest unexplained. That table supplies the V and J calls and clone size; D and trimming were determined from the DNA. Counted in this sample were about 180,000 clones; roughly 80% of them appeared once. Together, the top ten hold 17% of the sample.

General conclusions and limits of the study: The amount of clinical and demographic metadata varied by source and participant and was provided uncurated.

This receptor chain uses TRBV10-3 and TRBJ2-3; 7 middle bases align to TRBD2. The clonotype comes from a woman aged 45-65 years who had recovered from COVID-19. The sample consisted of PBMCs or T cells enriched from blood (not recorded which). CDR3 protein: CAISDGGRGGTDTQYF. The nucleotide sequence reads TGTGCCATCAGTGATGGCGGGAGAGGGGGCACAGATACGCAGTATTTT.